Sequencing of this TCR beta chain was carried out in a study of T cells in Graves' hyperthyroidism and ophthalmopathy. Study details: Upon initial diagnosis and before any treatment, peripheral blood was collected.

RNA transcripts yielded amplified TCR beta CDR3 regions. The primer set for the first-round RT-PCR of the TCR CDR3 was HTBI. Via MiXCR, TCRdb re-called the multiplex PCR reads, giving one row per CDR3 protein. This sample has about 690,000 distinct CDR3 sequences, with roughly a sixth found just once. For Graves' hyperthyroidism to be stable, ophthalmopathy could not progress within 18 months. This clonotype was found a few times. Its antigen remains unknown. Study-wide results and limits: Also found in blood were most expanded thyroid clonotypes above 0.001. Model output signaled ophthalmopathy a median approximately 6.2 months ahead of onset.

Per the germline V gene, CDR1 is SEHNR and CDR2 is FQNEAQ (reference sequence). This CDR3 has 18 residues. The junction had 7 bases not matched to a gene; V was cut back by 0 bases and J by 3 bases. The source of this sequence is a man aged 50-60 years with Graves' hyperthyroidism. Sequencing input: blood. This chain connects TRBV7-9 to TRBJ2-7, with TRBD2 matching over 14 bases. The CDR3 region has the DNA TGTGCCAGCAGCTTAGCTGGGGGACTAGCGGGAGAGGGCTACGAGCAGTACTTC. Translation gives CASSLAGGLAGEGYEQYF.